This T cell receptor (beta chain) was profiled in a study of T cell responses to AZD1222 COVID-19 vaccine. Using immunoSEQ multiplex PCR, the repertoire was profiled, and TCRdb retains in-frame clones only, with some absent. The table lists some 88,000 clones, 90% of them singletons. V shed 4 bases and J shed 6 bases, with 11 bases lying between them. Germline assignment: CDR1 SGHRS and CDR2 YFSETQ. This CDR3 has 14 amino acids. V is TRBV5-1 and J is TRBJ1-6; D possibly corresponds to TRBD1 (5 bases). This clonotype was sampled from an adult who received the AZD1222 COVID-19 vaccine. This specimen was peripheral blood, taken 28 days after the second AZD1222 dose. CDR3 sequence (DNA): TGCGCCAGCAGCCCGGGGGGTATTAATTCACCCCTCCACTTT. The encoded protein is CASSPGGINSPLHF.